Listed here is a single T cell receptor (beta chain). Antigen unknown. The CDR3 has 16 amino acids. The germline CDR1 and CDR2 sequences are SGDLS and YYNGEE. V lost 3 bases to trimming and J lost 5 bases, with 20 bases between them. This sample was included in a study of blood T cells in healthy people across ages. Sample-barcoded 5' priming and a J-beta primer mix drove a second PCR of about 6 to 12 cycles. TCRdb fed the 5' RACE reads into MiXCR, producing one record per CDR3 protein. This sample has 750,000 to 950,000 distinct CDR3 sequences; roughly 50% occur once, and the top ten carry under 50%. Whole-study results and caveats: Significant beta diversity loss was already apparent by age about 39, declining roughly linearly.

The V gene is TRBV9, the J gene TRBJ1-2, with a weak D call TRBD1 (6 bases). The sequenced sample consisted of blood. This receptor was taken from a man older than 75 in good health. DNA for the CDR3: TGTGCCAGCAGCGCCGCGGGTTGGACAGCCTTTTATGGCTACACCTTC. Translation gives CASSAAGWTAFYGYTF.